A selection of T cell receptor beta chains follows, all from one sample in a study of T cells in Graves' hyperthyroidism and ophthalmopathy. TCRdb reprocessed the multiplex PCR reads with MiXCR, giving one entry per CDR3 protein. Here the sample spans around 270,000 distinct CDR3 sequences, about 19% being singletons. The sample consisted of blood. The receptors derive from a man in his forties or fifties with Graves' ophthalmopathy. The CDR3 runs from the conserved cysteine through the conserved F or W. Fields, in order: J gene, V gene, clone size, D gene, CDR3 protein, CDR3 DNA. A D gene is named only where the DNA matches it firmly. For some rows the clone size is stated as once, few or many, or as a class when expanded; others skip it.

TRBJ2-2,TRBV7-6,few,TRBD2,CASSPRTSGNTGELFF,TGTGCCAGCAGCCCACGGACTAGCGGGAACACCGGGGAGCTGTTTTTT
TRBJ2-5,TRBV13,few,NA,CASSPRGGEETQYF,TGTGCCAGCAGCCCCAGGGGGGGAGAGGAGACCCAGTACTTC
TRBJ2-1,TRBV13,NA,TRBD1,CASSSRQGAREQFF,TGTGCCAGCAGTTCCCGACAGGGGGCGAGGGAGCAGTTCTTC
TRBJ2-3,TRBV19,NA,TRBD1,CASSTTGGANTQYF,TGTGCCAGTAGTACGACAGGGGGCGCGAATACGCAGTATTTT
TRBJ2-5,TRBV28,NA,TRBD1,CASTPGTGETQYF,TGTGCCAGCACCCCTGGGACAGGGGAGACCCAGTACTTC
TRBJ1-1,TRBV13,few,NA,CASSLNGWGRRDTEAFF,TGTGCCAGCAGCTTAAACGGATGGGGGCGTCGGGACACTGAAGCTTTCTTT
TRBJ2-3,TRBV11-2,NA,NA,CASTIGGDTQYF,TGTGCCAGCACAATCGGGGGAGATACGCAGTATTTT
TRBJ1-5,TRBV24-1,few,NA,CATSAGRDKNQPQHF,TGTGCCACCAGTGCGGGCCGGGACAAAAATCAGCCCCAGCATTTT
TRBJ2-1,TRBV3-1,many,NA,CASSHYSYDEQFF,TGTGCCAGCAGCCATTATTCCTACGATGAGCAGTTCTTC
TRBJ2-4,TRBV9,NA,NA,CASSVGPLAKNIQYF,TGTGCCAGCAGCGTAGGACCACTAGCCAAAAACATTCAGTACTTC
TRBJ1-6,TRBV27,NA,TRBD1,CASSLEGQEFSPLHF,TGTGCCAGCAGTTTAGAAGGACAGGAGTTTTCACCCCTCCACTTT
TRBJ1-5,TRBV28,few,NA,CASSFRGFDQDSNQPQHF,TGTGCCAGCAGTTTCCGCGGCTTTGATCAGGATAGCAATCAGCCCCAGCATTTT
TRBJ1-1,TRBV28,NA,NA,CASTPPSLNTEAFF,TGTGCCAGCACCCCCCCGTCTCTGAACACTGAAGCTTTCTTT
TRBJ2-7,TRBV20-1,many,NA,CSARDLRPADYEQYF,TGCAGTGCTAGAGACCTCCGGCCGGCCGACTACGAGCAGTACTTC
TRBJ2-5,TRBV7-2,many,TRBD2,CASSLGLAGLSQETQYF,TGTGCCAGCAGCTTAGGACTAGCGGGTCTCTCCCAAGAGACCCAGTACTTC
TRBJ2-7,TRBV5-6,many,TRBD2,CASSRTSGNYEQYF,TGTGCCAGCAGCAGAACTAGCGGCAACTACGAGCAGTACTTC
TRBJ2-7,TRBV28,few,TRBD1,CASSRRTGSYREQYF,TGTGCCAGCAGCCGTAGGACAGGGAGCTATAGGGAGCAGTACTTC
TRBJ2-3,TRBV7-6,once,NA,CASSSGGHTDTQYF,TGTGCCAGCTCCTCTGGGGGCCACACAGATACGCAGTATTTT
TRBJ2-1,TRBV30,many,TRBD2,CASSGTSGKGEQFF,TGTGCCTCTTCCGGGACTAGCGGGAAGGGTGAGCAGTTCTTC
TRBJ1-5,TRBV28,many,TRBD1,CASAAGGTGTFFSNQPQHF,TGTGCCAGCGCAGCAGGCGGGACAGGGACATTTTTTAGCAATCAGCCCCAGCATTTT
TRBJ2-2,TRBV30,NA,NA,CAWSVGLPNTGELFF,TGTGCCTGGAGTGTTGGACTCCCGAACACCGGGGAGCTGTTTTTT
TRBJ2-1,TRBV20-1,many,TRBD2,CSASTSGRVDEQFF,TGCAGTGCTAGTACTAGCGGGAGGGTCGATGAGCAGTTCTTC
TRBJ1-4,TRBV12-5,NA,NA,CASGSSPLSTNEKLFF,TGTGCTAGTGGTTCCAGCCCTCTTTCAACTAATGAAAAACTGTTTTTT
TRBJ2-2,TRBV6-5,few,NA,CASSYMENTGELFF,TGTGCCAGCAGTTACATGGAGAACACCGGGGAGCTGTTTTTT
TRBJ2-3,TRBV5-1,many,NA,CASSLVSTDTQYF,TGCGCCAGCAGCTTGGTCAGCACAGATACGCAGTATTTT
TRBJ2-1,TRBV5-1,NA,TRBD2,CASSLGLAGVFYNEQFF,TGCGCCAGCAGCTTGGGACTAGCGGGAGTTTTCTACAATGAGCAGTTCTTC
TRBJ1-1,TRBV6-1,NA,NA,CASSVLQKNTEAFF,TGTGCCAGCAGTGTTTTACAGAAGAACACTGAAGCTTTCTTT
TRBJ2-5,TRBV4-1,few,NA,CASSQEVPSQYQETQYF,TGCGCCAGCAGCCAAGAGGTCCCGTCCCAGTACCAAGAGACCCAGTACTTC
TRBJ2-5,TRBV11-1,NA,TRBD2,CASSPGQTGTSGIQETQYF,TGTGCCAGCAGCCCCGGACAGACCGGGACTAGCGGGATCCAAGAGACCCAGTACTTC
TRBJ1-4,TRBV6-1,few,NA,CASSLRGKGEKLFF,TGTGCCAGCAGTTTGCGGGGGAAAGGGGAGAAACTGTTTTTT
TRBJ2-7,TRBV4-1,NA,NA,CASSQVGSAQYEQYF,TGCGCCAGCAGCCAAGTGGGTAGCGCTCAGTACGAGCAGTACTTC
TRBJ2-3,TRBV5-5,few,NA,CASTGPEGDTQYF,TGCGCCAGCACCGGTCCGGAGGGGGATACGCAGTATTTT
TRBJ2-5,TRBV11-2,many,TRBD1,CASSPHIRQGETQYF,TGTGCCAGCAGCCCTCATATCCGACAGGGGGAGACCCAGTACTTC
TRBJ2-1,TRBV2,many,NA,CASGPGDIYNEQFF,TGTGCCAGCGGCCCCGGAGACATCTACAATGAGCAGTTCTTC
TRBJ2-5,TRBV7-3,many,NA,CASSLQGQETQYF,TGTGCCAGCAGCTTACAGGGACAAGAGACCCAGTACTTC
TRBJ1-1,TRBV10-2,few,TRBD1,CASSESPGGSTEAFF,TGCGCCAGCAGTGAGTCTCCAGGGGGGTCCACTGAAGCTTTCTTT
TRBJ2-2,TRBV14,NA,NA,CASSQGLGPNTGELFF,TGTGCCAGCAGCCAAGGTTTGGGCCCGAACACCGGGGAGCTGTTTTTT
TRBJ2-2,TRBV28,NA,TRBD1,CASSLAGGETGELFF,TGTGCCAGCAGTCTCGCAGGGGGCGAAACCGGGGAGCTGTTTTTT
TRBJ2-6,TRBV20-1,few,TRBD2,CSFVGGSGANVLTF,TGCAGTTTTGTCGGGGGGTCTGGGGCCAACGTCCTGACTTTC
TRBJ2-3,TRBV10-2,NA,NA,CASTPGTSSTDTQYF,TGCGCCAGTACCCCCGGGACGTCTAGCACAGATACGCAGTATTTT
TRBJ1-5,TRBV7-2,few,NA,CASSSYGNNQPQHF,TGTGCCAGCAGCTCGTACGGGAACAATCAGCCCCAGCATTTT
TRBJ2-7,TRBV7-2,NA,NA,CASSRPSYEQYF,TGTGCCAGCAGTCGCCCCTCCTACGAGCAGTACTTC
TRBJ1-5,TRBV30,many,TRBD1,CAWSGFGTGRNQPQHF,TGTGCCTGGAGTGGGTTCGGGACAGGGCGCAATCAGCCCCAGCATTTT
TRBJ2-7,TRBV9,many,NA,CASSPPGRSYEQYF,TGTGCCAGCAGCCCCCCCGGCAGGTCCTACGAGCAGTACTTC
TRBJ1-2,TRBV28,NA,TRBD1,CASSLQGAFGYTF,TGTGCCAGCAGTTTACAGGGGGCGTTCGGCTACACCTTC
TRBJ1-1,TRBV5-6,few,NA,CASSPGRGASLEAFF,TGTGCCAGCAGCCCGGGACGCGGGGCATCACTTGAGGCTTTCTTT
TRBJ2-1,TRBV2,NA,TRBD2,CASSELAGGPQFF,TGTGCCAGCAGTGAACTAGCGGGAGGGCCCCAGTTCTTC
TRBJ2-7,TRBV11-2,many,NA,CASSLSWGEPSYEQYF,TGTGCCAGCAGCTTATCATGGGGAGAGCCATCCTACGAGCAGTACTTC
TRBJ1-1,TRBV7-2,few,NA,CASSLVRGLAFF,TGTGCCAGCAGCTTAGTTCGGGGGCTCGCTTTCTTT
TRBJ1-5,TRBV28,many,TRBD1,CASSAAAQGFQPQHF,TGTGCCAGCAGTGCCGCCGCACAGGGGTTTCAGCCCCAGCATTTT
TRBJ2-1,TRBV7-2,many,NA,CASSLGLGGVYNEQFF,TGTGCCAGCAGCTTAGGGTTGGGCGGGGTTTACAATGAGCAGTTCTTC
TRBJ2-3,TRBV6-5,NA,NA,CASSYGGLEPTDTQYF,TGTGCCAGCAGTTACGGGGGACTGGAACCCACAGATACGCAGTATTTT
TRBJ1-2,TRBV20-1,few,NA,CSAPDSRYGYTF,TGCAGTGCCCCGGACAGCCGATATGGCTACACCTTC
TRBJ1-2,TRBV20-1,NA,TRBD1,CSARPPGGDRAGYTF,TGCAGTGCTAGACCTCCGGGAGGGGACAGGGCTGGCTACACCTTC